Following are 25 T cell receptor beta chains from one sample sequenced in a study of long-term antiretroviral therapy in people with HIV. The run of the v3.0 immunoSEQ assay was at survey level. The method was immunoSEQ multiplex PCR; TCRdb's version includes in-frame clones alone and lacks a portion of them. The sample records more than 15,000 clones, around 90% being singletons. This sample comprised unsorted PBMCs, obtained 2.2 to 2.4 years before starting antiretroviral therapy. The origin of the receptors is a woman in her twenties or thirties with HIV.

This sequence joins TRBV18 and TRBJ2-2; 10 positions match TRBD2. The CDR3 consists of 18 residues. Germline-derived CDR1 and CDR2 are KGHSH and LQKENI. Trimming at V came to 0 bases and at J to 3 bases, leaving 7 bases not matched to a gene. CDR3 bases: TGTGCCAGCTCACCACCGGTTAGCGGGGGGACGGACACCGGGGAGCTGTTTTTT. This translates into CASSPPVSGGTDTGELFF.

J is TRBJ1-1 and V is TRBV2, with D unclear. Germline assignment: CDR1 SNHLY and CDR2 FYNNEI. V shed 2 bases and J shed 4 bases, with 8 bases lying between them. This CDR3 spans 13 amino acids. For the CDR3, the DNA is TGTGCCAGCAGTGAAAGGGAGGTCACTGAAGCTTTCTTT. Its translation: CASSEREVTEAFF.

This clone was picked up one time. The chain links TRBV6-6 to TRBJ1-5; weak D call: TRBD1 (5 bases). V was clipped by 9 bases and J by 3 bases, with 12 bases between them. The length of the CDR3 is 13 residues. From germline, CDR1 is MNHNY and CDR2 SVGAGI (reference sequence). The CDR3 DNA is TGTGCCAGTAAGACAGATCCCAATCAGCCCCAGCATTTT. Its protein is CASKTDPNQPQHF.

CDR3 bases: TGTGCCTGGAGTGCCCGGACAGGGAATAATGAAAAACTGTTTTTT. Protein: CAWSARTGNNEKLFF. The chain carries TRBV30 and TRBJ1-4; 8 nucleotides agree with TRBD1. J was trimmed by 4 bases and V by 1 base; bases with no gene match: 5. The CDR3 covers 15 residues. Germline CDR1 is GTSNPN and CDR2 is SVGIG (reference sequence).

V gene TRBV5-6 combines with J gene TRBJ2-3, with 12 bases matching TRBD2. V lost 5 bases to trimming and J lost 0 bases; unmatched junction nucleotides: 7. Per the germline V gene, CDR1 is SGHDT and CDR2 is YYEEEE. The CDR3 is made up of 17 amino acids. Here the CDR3 DNA reads TGTGCCAGCAGTTTACGACTAGCGGGGGCCAGCACAGATACGCAGTATTTT. It is translated as CASSLRLAGASTDTQYF.

This clone was seen only a few times. The CDR3 here is CAVLLDDRAPVGEQYF. The CDR3 DNA is TGTGCCGTACTTTTAGATGATCGGGCACCAGTCGGGGAGCAGTACTTC. The genes are TRBV7-2 and TRBJ2-7; D not certain. V was clipped by 11 bases and J by 7 bases, with 30 bases between them. Looked up from germline, CDR1 is SGHTA and CDR2 is FQGNSA. CDR3 length equals 16 residues. The variable domain in full, completed from reference TRBV7-2 and TRBJ2-7, reads GAGVSQSPSNKVTEKGKDVELRCDPISGHTALYWYRQSLGQGLEFLIYFQGNSAPDKSGLPSDRFSAERTGGSVSTLTIQRTQQEDSAVYLCAVLLDDRAPVGEQYFGPGTRLTVT.

This sequence joins TRBV5-4 and TRBJ2-7, with D perhaps assigned TRBD1 or TRBD2 (6 bases each). The CDR3 totals 15 residues. V shed 0 bases and J shed 3 bases, with 13 bases lying between them. From germline, CDR1 is SGHNT and CDR2 YYREEE (reference sequence). CDR3 in DNA: TGTGCCAGCAGCTTGGATCCGGGGGCGAACTACGAGCAGTACTTC. Its protein product is CASSLDPGANYEQYF.

The V and J genes are TRBV9 and TRBJ2-7, with 7 bases identical to TRBD1. The CDR3 contains 18 residues. The V gene end was trimmed by 0 bases and the J gene end by 1 base; junction bases not matched to a gene: 13. Looked up from germline, CDR1 is SGDLS and CDR2 is YYNGEE. The CDR3: CASSVEVPGQDLSYEQYF. The CDR3 DNA reads TGTGCCAGCAGCGTAGAGGTGCCAGGACAGGATCTATCCTACGAGCAGTACTTC.

The chain has TRBV10-3 and TRBJ2-3, with TRBD2 matching 7 bases. Trimming at V came to 2 bases and at J to 0 bases, leaving 8 bases not matched to a gene. Germline V lookup: CDR1 ENHRY, CDR2 SYGVKD. The CDR3 loop spans 17 amino acids. In DNA, the CDR3 is TGTGCCATCAGTGAGGCGGGACTACAAGCTAGCACAGATACGCAGTATTTT. Translating it yields CAISEAGLQASTDTQYF.

The chain has TRBV7-2 and TRBJ1-1, with a possible D match to TRBD1 (5 bases). The CDR3 loop spans 15 amino acids. V was trimmed by 0 bases and J by 5 bases, leaving 13 bases between them. Per the germline V gene, CDR1 is SGHTA and CDR2 is FQGNSA. In DNA, the CDR3 is TGTGCCAGCAGCTTAGCGCCGGGGGGGTGGACTGAAGCTTTCTTT. Translated, it gives CASSLAPGGWTEAFF.

V is TRBV4-2 and J is TRBJ2-3; 9 bases align to TRBD2. Per the germline V gene, CDR1 is LGHNA and CDR2 is YNFKEQ. The CDR3 loop spans 17 amino acids. V was clipped by 1 base and J by 0 bases; unmatched bases: 5. CDR3 loop: CASSQAPSGASTDTQYF. In DNA, the CDR3 is TGTGCCAGCAGCCAAGCCCCTAGCGGGGCCAGCACAGATACGCAGTATTTT.

The chain recombines TRBV25-1 with TRBJ2-5; 9 nucleotides agree with TRBD1. Germline values: CDR1 MGHDK, CDR2 SYGVNS. V was clipped by 8 bases and J by 4 bases; unmatched bases: 17. The CDR3 runs 17 residues. The CDR3 DNA reads TGTGCCAGCCTATCACAGGGGGCGTCTGTGACGGGAGAGACCCAGTACTTC. As protein: CASLSQGASVTGETQYF. Full variable domain (missing parts from reference TRBV25-1 and TRBJ2-5): EADIYQTPRYLVIGTGKKITLECSQTMGHDKMYWYQQDPGMELHLIHYSYGVNSTEKGDLSSESTVSRIRTEHFPLTLESARPSHTSQYLCASLSQGASVTGETQYFGPGTRLLVL.

The rearrangement joins TRBV21-1 to TRBJ1-5. TRBV21-1 counts as a pseudogene. This CDR3 contains 17 residues. The CDR3, as DNA: TGTGCCAGCAGCAAAGGGACCGGGACTGTAAGCAATCAGCCCCAGCATTTT. As protein: CASSKGTGTVSNQPQHF.

This rearrangement joins TRBV7-9 to TRBJ1-1; 8 bases match TRBD1. V lost 3 bases and J lost 6; bases outside the gene matches: 3. There are 13 residues in the CDR3. Germline V lookup: CDR1 SEHNR, CDR2 FQNEAQ (reference sequence). Written as DNA, the CDR3 is TGTGCCAGCAGCTTTACAGGGGGTGCTGAAGCTTTCTTT. Translated: CASSFTGGAEAFF.

The rearrangement uses TRBV18 and TRBJ2-6; D not certain. Trimming left V 2 bases short and J 1 base short, with 6 bases between. In germline, CDR1 is KGHSH, CDR2 LQKENI. There are 15 residues in the CDR3. The CDR3 is CASSPGESGANVLTF. DNA for the CDR3: TGTGCCAGCTCACCAGGGGAATCTGGGGCCAACGTCCTGACTTTC.

The gene calls are TRBV7-9 and TRBJ2-1, with D unresolved. CDR1 and CDR2 (germline): SEHNR, FQNEAQ (reference sequence). Trimming left V 2 bases short and J 1 base short, with 3 bases between. The CDR3 loop spans 13 amino acids. This CDR3 reads CASSLRSYNEQFF. The CDR3 DNA reads TGTGCCAGCAGCTTACGGTCCTACAATGAGCAGTTCTTC.

This rearrangement joins TRBV10-3 to TRBJ1-2, with TRBD1 matching over 10 bases. The CDR3 extends over 15 amino acids. Germline V CDR1 and CDR2: ENHRY, SYGVKD. Unmatched junction bases numbered 8, after V lost 7 bases and J lost 3 bases. The CDR3 loop is CAIKNGQGEDYGYTF. The CDR3 DNA sequence: TGTGCCATCAAAAACGGACAGGGGGAGGACTATGGCTACACCTTC.

This chain connects TRBV4-3 to TRBJ1-2; D possibly corresponds to TRBD1 (5 bases). Germline assignment: CDR1 LGHNA and CDR2 YSLEER. The V end lost 0 bases, the J end lost 8 bases, and 19 bases lay between the germline ends. This CDR3 is 16 amino acids long. CDR3 residues: CASSQDSGWGDQGYTF. The DNA for the CDR3 is TGCGCCAGCAGCCAAGACTCCGGGTGGGGGGATCAGGGCTACACCTTC.

The CDR3 is CASSLGSRNTGELFF. CDR3 DNA sequence: TGTGCCAGCAGCTTGGGCAGTAGGAACACCGGGGAGCTGTTTTTT. J is TRBJ2-2 and V is TRBV5-4; D is undetermined. The CDR3 totals 15 residues. The V end was cut by 0 bases, the J end by 1 base, with 7 bases between. Germline V gene sequence: CDR1 SGHNT, CDR2 YYREEE (reference sequence).

The chain has TRBV13 and TRBJ1-4, with 7 bases identical to TRBD1. With V trimmed by 2 bases and J by 5 bases, 11 bases remained unmatched. CDR1 is PRHDT, CDR2 FYEKMQ, per germline (reference sequence). There are 17 residues in the CDR3. The CDR3 nucleotides are TGTGCCAGCAGCTTAAATTTCGGCAGGGGGGGGAATGAAAAACTGTTTTTT. This gives the protein CASSLNFGRGGNEKLFF.

The chain has TRBV7-9 and TRBJ2-5; D unresolved. The germline V and J ends were trimmed by 1 base and 5 bases, with 14 bases remaining between them. The CDR3 covers 15 residues. Germline V gives CDR1 SEHNR, CDR2 FQNEAQ (reference sequence). This CDR3 reads CASSLGLLPRETQYF. The CDR3, as DNA: TGTGCCAGCAGCTTAGGCCTACTACCACGGGAGACCCAGTACTTC.

This rearrangement joins TRBV10-3 to TRBJ1-6; D remains unclear. Deletions cut 2 bases from V and 0 bases from J, with 5 bases between. The CDR3 runs to 15 residues. Per germline, CDR1 ENHRY and CDR2 SYGVKD. This CDR3 is CAISEEGSYNSPLHF. CDR3 nucleotides: TGTGCCATCAGTGAGGAGGGCTCCTATAATTCACCCCTCCACTTT.

The CDR3, as DNA: TGCAGCGCCTTCAGGCGTTACAATGAGCAGTTCTTC. Protein product: CSAFRRYNEQFF. This sequence joins TRBV29-1 and TRBJ2-1; D unresolved. Between the trimmed V and J ends, which lost 7 bases and 4 bases, there was a span of 11 bases. Germline values: CDR1 SQVTM, CDR2 ANQGSEA. The CDR3 runs to 12 residues.

The V call is TRBV5-6, the J call TRBJ1-4; D possibly corresponds to TRBD1 (6 bases). Trimming took 4 bases from V and 6 from J, leaving 16 bases between them. This CDR3 region has 15 residues. The germline CDR1 and CDR2 sequences are SGHDT and YYEEEE. This CDR3 is CASSQYRDGDEKLFF. In DNA form, the CDR3 reads TGTGCCAGCAGCCAATACAGGGATGGGGATGAAAAACTGTTTTTT.

This clone was detected once. The genes are TRBV9 and TRBJ2-2; D gene ambiguous. The V end lost 3 bases, the J end lost 5 bases, and 11 bases lay between the germline ends. Germline V lookup: CDR1 SGDLS, CDR2 YYNGEE. CDR3 length: 14 amino acids. CDR3 loop: CASSEKAWTGELFF. CDR3 bases: TGTGCCAGCAGCGAGAAGGCTTGGACCGGGGAGCTGTTTTTT.